This T cell receptor beta chain originates from a study of blood T cells in healthy people across ages (dated by TCRdb to the mid-2010s). Describing the broader study: In model experiments, template switching captured roughly one uniquely barcoded TCR beta cDNA molecule for every two T cells. The donors were split into four age groups: young (average around 15 years), middle-aged (39), aged (about 62) and long-lived (about 82). Using the same blood draw, the study looked at two additional independent replicas of 1 million unique cDNA reads for two donors, one aged 18 to 30 and the other aged 80 or older. To avoid experimental bias, donors of different ages were spread randomly across the sequencing lanes. To track age-related changes in TCR beta repertoire diversity, the study relied on deep sequencing normalized with unique cDNA molecular identifiers. Results the study describes overall, beyond this receptor: Estimates of total diversity based on one million sequenced T cells were regarded as lower bounds and as underestimates. The long-lived group showed more naive CD4+ T cells, fewer expanded clones and increased TCR diversity than the aged group, suggesting age selection. Because the CMV infection status of the donors was unknown, age-related changes in expanded clonotypes may potentially have been confounded. The percentage of naive T cells measured by flow cytometry correlated strongly with observed TCR beta diversity. Conclusive comparison of naive and antigen-experienced compartments was prevented by the profiling of bulk unsorted PBMCs. As age increased, observed TCR beta diversity per million T cells dropped in a roughly linear way, and a significant reduction was already evident by age roughly 40.

The receptor library was made with 5' RACE. Sequencing used an Illumina HiSeq 2500. A second PCR of 7 to 11 cycles was performed with a sample-barcoded 5' primer and a J-beta primer mix. Each TCR beta cDNA molecule received a unique molecular identifier from a template-switch 5' adaptor carrying 12 random nucleotides. At least 2.5 million CDR3-containing paired-end reads were obtained from each sample. First-strand cDNA was synthesized from all RNA with the Mint cDNA synthesis kit, primed by a TRBC-specific oligonucleotide. Following uracil-DNA glycosylase treatment, all cDNA underwent a first 18-cycle PCR with the universal primers M1SS and BC2_uni_R. For the original study's pipeline: Each sample was normalized by randomly selecting 1 million high-quality reads, each carrying a distinct molecular identifier. Instead of being binned into consensus sequences, reads with shared molecular identifiers were discarded. MiTCR, set to a Q25 quality threshold and the strictest error-elimination algorithm, was used for CDR3 identification, clonotype clustering and error correction. Lower-bound total TCR beta diversity was estimated with a nonparametric unseen species model using Euler transformation. TCRdb applied fastp at Q25 and MiXCR to the public reads, then kept only in-frame beta chains. One record per CDR3 amino acid sequence lists the most common genes and DNA. TCRdb, not the original authors, processed these V and J calls. The sample profile shows about 1.8 million distinct CDR3 sequences; around 48% of them were found once. The ten largest clones take up roughly 2% of the sample.

Donors were approximately 42 systemically healthy Caucasian individuals from Russia aged roughly 6 to 90 years. Each donor gave about 11 milliliters of peripheral blood, drawn into EDTA-treated Vacutainer tubes. Ficoll-Paque density-gradient centrifugation was used to isolate PBMCs, with at least 6.5 million per sample. Trizol reagent was used to extract total RNA from the PBMCs, yielding at least 5 micrograms per sample. Naive CD45RAhigh/CD27high T cell percentages were measured by flow cytometry on a PBMC aliquot from every donor. Comment on this clonotype: Its antigen is currently not known. Base qualities are missing; no much larger clone stands one base away.

The sample was blood. This TCR came from a woman between 40 and 55 years old in good health.

The DNA reads as follows: TGTGCCAGCAGCTTGAGATGGCCGGGACAGGGGGGCCGAAACATTCAGTACTTC. Translation gives CASSLRWPGQGGRNIQYF. The receptor chain draws on TRBV7-2 and TRBJ2-4; 11 middle bases align to TRBD1. The V end gives up 3 bases and the J end 6 bases, leaving 13 bases in the junction not matched to a gene. The germline V gene gives CDR1 as SGHTA and CDR2 as FQGNSA. Counted from cysteine to phenylalanine, this CDR3 has 18 amino acids. Only the CDR3 DNA is retained, 54 bases long and in frame from the first base.